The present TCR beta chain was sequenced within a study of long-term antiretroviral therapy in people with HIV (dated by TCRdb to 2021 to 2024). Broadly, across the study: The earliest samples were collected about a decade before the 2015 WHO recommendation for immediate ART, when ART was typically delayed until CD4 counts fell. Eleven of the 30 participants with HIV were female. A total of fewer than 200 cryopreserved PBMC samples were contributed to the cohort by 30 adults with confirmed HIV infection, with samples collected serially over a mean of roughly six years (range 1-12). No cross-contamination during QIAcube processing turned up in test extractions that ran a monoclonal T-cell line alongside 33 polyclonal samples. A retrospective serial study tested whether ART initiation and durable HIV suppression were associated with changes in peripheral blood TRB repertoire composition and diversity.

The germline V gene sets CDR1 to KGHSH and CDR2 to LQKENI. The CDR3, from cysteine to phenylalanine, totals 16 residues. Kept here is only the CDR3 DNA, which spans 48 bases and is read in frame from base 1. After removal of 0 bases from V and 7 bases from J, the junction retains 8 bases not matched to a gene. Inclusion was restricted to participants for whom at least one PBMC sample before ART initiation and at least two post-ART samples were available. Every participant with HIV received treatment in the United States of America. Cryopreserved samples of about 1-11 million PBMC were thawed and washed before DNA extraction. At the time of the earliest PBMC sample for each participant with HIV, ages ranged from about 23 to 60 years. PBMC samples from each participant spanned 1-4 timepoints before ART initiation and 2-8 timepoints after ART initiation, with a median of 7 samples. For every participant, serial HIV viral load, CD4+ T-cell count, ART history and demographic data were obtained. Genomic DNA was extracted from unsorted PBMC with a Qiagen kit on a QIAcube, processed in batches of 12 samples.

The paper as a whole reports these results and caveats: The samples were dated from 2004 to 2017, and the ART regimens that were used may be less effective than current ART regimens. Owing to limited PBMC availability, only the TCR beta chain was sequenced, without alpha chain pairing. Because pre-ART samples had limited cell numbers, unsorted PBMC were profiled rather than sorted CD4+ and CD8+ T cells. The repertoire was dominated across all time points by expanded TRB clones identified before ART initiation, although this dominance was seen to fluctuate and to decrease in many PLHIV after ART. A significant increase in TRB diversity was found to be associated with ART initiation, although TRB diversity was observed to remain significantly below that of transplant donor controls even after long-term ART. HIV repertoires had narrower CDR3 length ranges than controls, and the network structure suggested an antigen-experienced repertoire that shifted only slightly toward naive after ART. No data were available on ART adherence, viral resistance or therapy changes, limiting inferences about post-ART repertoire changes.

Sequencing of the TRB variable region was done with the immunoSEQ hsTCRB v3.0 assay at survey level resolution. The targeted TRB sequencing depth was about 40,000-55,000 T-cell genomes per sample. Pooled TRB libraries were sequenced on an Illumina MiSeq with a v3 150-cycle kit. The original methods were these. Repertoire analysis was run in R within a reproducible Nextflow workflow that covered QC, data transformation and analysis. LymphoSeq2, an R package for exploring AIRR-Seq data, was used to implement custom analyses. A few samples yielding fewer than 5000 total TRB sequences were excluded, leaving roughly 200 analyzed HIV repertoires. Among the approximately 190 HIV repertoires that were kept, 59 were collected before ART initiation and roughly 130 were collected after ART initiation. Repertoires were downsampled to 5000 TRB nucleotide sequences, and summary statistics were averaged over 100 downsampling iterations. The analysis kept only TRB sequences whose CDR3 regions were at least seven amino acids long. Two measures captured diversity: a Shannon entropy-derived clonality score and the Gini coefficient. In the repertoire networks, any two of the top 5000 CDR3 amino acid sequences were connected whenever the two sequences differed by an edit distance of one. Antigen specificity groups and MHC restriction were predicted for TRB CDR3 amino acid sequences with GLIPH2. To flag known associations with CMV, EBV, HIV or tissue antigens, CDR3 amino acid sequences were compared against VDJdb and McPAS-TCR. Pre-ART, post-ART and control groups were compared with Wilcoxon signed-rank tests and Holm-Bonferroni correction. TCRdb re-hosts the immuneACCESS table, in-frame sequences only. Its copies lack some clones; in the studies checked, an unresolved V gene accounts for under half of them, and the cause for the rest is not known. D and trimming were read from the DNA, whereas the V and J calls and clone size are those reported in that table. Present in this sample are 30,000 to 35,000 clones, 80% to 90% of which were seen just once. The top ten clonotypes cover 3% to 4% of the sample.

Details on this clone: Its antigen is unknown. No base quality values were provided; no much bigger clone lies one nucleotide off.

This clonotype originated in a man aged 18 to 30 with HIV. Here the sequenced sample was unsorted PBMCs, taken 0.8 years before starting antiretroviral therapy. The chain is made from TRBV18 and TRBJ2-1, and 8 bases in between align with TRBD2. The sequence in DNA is TGTGCCAGCTCACCACCTTCGGGACTAGTCATTAATGAGCAGTTCTTC. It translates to CASSPPSGLVINEQFF.